The 28 T cell receptor beta chains given below trace back to one sample, sequenced in a study of technical replicates of blood from several donors. The table came from immunoSEQ multiplex PCR; TCRdb's copy has only in-frame clones and leaves some out. The sample lists some 80,000 clones, approximately 97% occurring once. Sequenced sample: T cells isolated from PBMCs. Receptor source: a human donor in good health.

The V call is TRBV14, the J call TRBJ1-1, with 7 positions matching TRBD1. J lost 2 bases, V lost 3 bases, and 12 bases had no gene match. The CDR3 sequence is 17 residues long. Germline V gene sequence: CDR1 SGHDN, CDR2 FVKESK. The CDR3 region is CASSQALTGDFNTEAFF. CDR3 nucleotide sequence: TGTGCCAGCAGCCAGGCGTTAACAGGGGACTTTAACACTGAAGCTTTCTTT.

The chain joins TRBV30 to TRBJ2-7; 8 nucleotides align to TRBD2. The CDR3 length is 14 residues. From germline, CDR1 is GTSNPN and CDR2 SVGIG (reference sequence). Unmatched junction bases numbered 3, after V lost 0 bases and J lost 2 bases. CDR3 loop: CAWSVTSGPYEQYF. The DNA of the CDR3 is TGTGCCTGGAGTGTAACTAGCGGCCCCTACGAGCAGTACTTC.

This sequence joins TRBV19 and TRBJ2-7; maybe TRBD1 (5 bases). The germline CDR1 and CDR2 sequences are LNHDA and SQIVND (reference sequence). The CDR3 runs to 13 residues. Trimming shortened V by 2 bases and J by 4 bases, and 9 bases separated the two germline ends. The CDR3 DNA sequence: TGTGCCAGTAGTATAAGCAGGGTATACGAGCAGTACTTC. It codes for CASSISRVYEQYF.

This chain joins TRBV19 and TRBJ1-5; 9 bases map to TRBD1. The V gene's germline CDR1 is LNHDA and CDR2 SQIVND (reference sequence). V was pared by 7 bases and J by 7 bases, with 11 bases of the junction left unmatched. CDR3 length: 15 residues. The CDR3 DNA follows: TGTGCCAGTACCCAAGACAGGGGGAATATACAGCCCCAGCATTTT. It is translated as CASTQDRGNIQPQHF.

The V call is TRBV28, the J call TRBJ2-3, with D uncertain. CDR1 MDHEN and CDR2 SYDVKM come from the germline V gene. The CDR3 length is 12 residues. V was clipped by 5 bases and J by 5 bases, with 8 bases between them. This chain's CDR3 is CASSRRRDTQYF. The CDR3, as DNA: TGTGCCAGCAGTCGTAGGAGAGATACGCAGTATTTT.

The chain is built from TRBV9 and TRBJ2-3; 10 bases are shared with TRBD2. The CDR3 sequence is 17 residues long. Looked up from germline, CDR1 is SGDLS and CDR2 is YYNGEE. J gave up 1 base and V 4 bases, and 9 bases lay outside the gene matches. This chain's CDR3 is CASSYRKSGRGTDTQYF. The CDR3 DNA reads as TGTGCCAGCAGCTATCGGAAGAGCGGGAGGGGCACAGATACGCAGTATTTT. The full variable domain, rest sourced from reference TRBV9 and TRBJ2-3, is DSGVTQTPKHLITATGQRVTLRCSPRSGDLSVYWYQQSLDQGLQFLIQYYNGEERAKGNILERFSAQQFPDLHSELNLSSLELGDSALYFCASSYRKSGRGTDTQYFGPGTRLTVL.

The rearrangement joins TRBV5-1 to TRBJ1-1; D perhaps matches TRBD1 (6 bases). The CDR3 is made up of 15 amino acids. CDR1 is SGHRS and CDR2 is YFSETQ in the germline V gene. Trimming removed 0 bases from V and 1 base from J, with 10 bases in between. The CDR3 sequence is CASSLGQVRNTEAFF. The CDR3 DNA sequence: TGCGCCAGCAGCTTGGGACAGGTCCGGAACACTGAAGCTTTCTTT.

This chain joins TRBV2 and TRBJ2-7; 8 bases map to TRBD2. The ends lost 9 bases at V and 3 bases at J; junction bases unmatched: 13. The CDR3 is 15 amino acids. From germline, CDR1 is SNHLY and CDR2 FYNNEI. CDR3 protein: CASWAVAGSFYEQYF. CDR3 sequence (DNA): TGTGCCAGTTGGGCGGTAGCGGGATCGTTCTACGAGCAGTACTTC.

The chain has TRBV4-2 and TRBJ2-7, with TRBD1 matching over 8 bases. Germline CDR1 is LGHNA and CDR2 is YNFKEQ. There are 14 residues in the CDR3. The V and J ends lost 6 bases and 4 bases, in that order; junction bases with no gene match: 8. The CDR3 DNA follows: TGTGCCAGCAGTCCCGGACAGGGAGGATACGAGCAGTACTTC. Its translation: CASSPGQGGYEQYF.

This chain connects TRBV7-9 to TRBJ2-2; 7 nucleotides align to TRBD1. V dropped 6 bases and J dropped 3; count of bases not matched to a gene: 4. This CDR3 has 14 amino acids. Germline CDR1 SEHNR, CDR2 FQNEAQ (reference sequence). The CDR3 sequence is CASRGDRHTGELFF. The DNA of the CDR3 is TGTGCCAGCAGGGGGGACAGACACACCGGGGAGCTGTTTTTT.

The chain recombines TRBV11-3 with TRBJ2-2, with a weak D call TRBD2 (6 bases). This CDR3 is 15 amino acids long. Germline V gene lookup returns CDR1 SGHNT and CDR2 YENEEA. Trimming cost V 1 base and J 4 bases, with 10 bases left between them. The CDR3 bases are TGTGCCAGCAGCTTAGCGGGAGAGGGCACCGGGGAGCTGTTTTTT. This encodes CASSLAGEGTGELFF.

The CDR3 DNA reads TGTGCCAGCAGCTTAGCGCCTAGTAGTGCGGAGACCCAGTACTTC. This gives the protein CASSLAPSSAETQYF. The chain recombines TRBV7-8 with TRBJ2-5; D gene uncertain. Trimming removed 0 bases from V and 5 bases from J, with 13 bases in between. In germline, CDR1 is SGHVS, CDR2 FQNEAQ. This CDR3 has 15 residues.

This chain uses TRBV7-3 with TRBJ2-1, with 9 nucleotides matching TRBD1. CDR1 is SGHTA, CDR2 FQGTGA, per germline. V lost 5 bases, J lost 6 bases, and 11 bases stayed unmatched. The CDR3 runs 16 residues. CDR3 nucleotide sequence: TGTGCCAGCAGCAAACAGGGACAGGGAATAGGCAATGAGCAGTTCTTC. Amino acid sequence: CASSKQGQGIGNEQFF. The whole variable domain, filled in from reference TRBV7-3 and TRBJ2-1, reads GAGVSQTPSNKVTEKGKYVELRCDPISGHTALYWYRQSLGQGPEFLIYFQGTGAADDSGLPNDRFFAVRPEGSVSTLKIQRTERGDSAVYLCASSKQGQGIGNEQFFGPGTRLTVL.

The rearrangement uses TRBV29-1 and TRBJ2-3; tentative D call: TRBD2 (5 bases). V was trimmed by 7 bases and J by 2 bases, leaving 10 bases between them. Germline loops: CDR1 SQVTM, CDR2 ANQGSEA. The CDR3 spans 12 residues. CDR3 DNA sequence: TGCAGCGGGAGGATCTCCACAGATACGCAGTATTTT. Encoded protein: CSGRISTDTQYF.

V and J are TRBV11-2 and TRBJ1-5; D is unclear. V gave up 0 bases and J gave up 10 bases, with 10 bases separating them. Germline CDR1 is SGHAT and CDR2 is FQNNGV. This CDR3 region has 13 residues. DNA of the CDR3: TGTGCCAGCAGCTTAGATCGACGGGAACCCCAGCATTTT. This gives the protein CASSLDRREPQHF.

This rearrangement joins TRBV28 to TRBJ1-5; D is uncertain. V was pared by 5 bases and J by 7 bases, with 9 bases between. CDR3 length equals 12 residues. The germline CDR1 and CDR2 sequences are MDHEN and SYDVKM. CDR3 DNA sequence: TGTGCCAGCAGTCTCGTGAGGCAGCCCCAGCATTTT. Protein sequence: CASSLVRQPQHF. Combining the CDR3 with reference TRBV28 and TRBJ1-5 gives the whole variable domain DVKVTQSSRYLVKRTGEKVFLECVQDMDHENMFWYRQDPGLGLRLIYFSYDVKMKEKGDIPEGYSVSREKKERFSLILESASTNQTSMYLCASSLVRQPQHFGDGTRLSIL.

The chain carries TRBV19 and TRBJ1-1; no definite D call. The germline V gene encodes CDR1 LNHDA and CDR2 SQIVND (reference sequence). Between the trimmed V and J ends, which lost 7 bases and 6 bases, there was a span of 9 bases. The CDR3 extends over 11 amino acids. The CDR3 protein is CASIYRAEAFF. DNA for the CDR3: TGTGCCAGTATCTACCGGGCTGAAGCTTTCTTT.

The V call is TRBV5-1, the J call TRBJ1-1; D is undetermined. V dropped 4 bases and J dropped 2 bases, with 9 bases sitting between them. CDR3 size: 13 residues. CDR1 SGHRS and CDR2 YFSETQ come from the germline V gene. Here the CDR3 reads CASSQTPNTEAFF. The CDR3 nucleotides read TGCGCCAGCAGCCAGACACCAAACACTGAAGCTTTCTTT.

The CDR3 protein is CAWSVLTEAFF. As DNA, the CDR3 is TGTGCCTGGAGTGTACTAACTGAAGCTTTCTTT. V usage is TRBV30 and J usage is TRBJ1-1; D is undetermined. The CDR3 runs 11 residues. Germline assignment: CDR1 GTSNPN and CDR2 SVGIG (reference sequence). Between the trimmed V and J ends, which lost 0 bases and 5 bases, there was a span of 4 bases.

The V gene is TRBV20-1, the J gene TRBJ2-7, with D possibly matching TRBD2 (6 bases). V was clipped by 6 bases and J by 3 bases, with 9 bases between them. From germline, CDR1 is DFQATT and CDR2 SNEGSKA (reference sequence). The CDR3 is 11 residues long. The CDR3 loop reads CSAEGYYEQYF. The CDR3 DNA reads TGCAGTGCGGAGGGGTACTACGAGCAGTACTTC.

V is TRBV7-9 and J is TRBJ1-1; D possibly corresponds to TRBD1 (5 bases). V was clipped by 7 bases and J by 1 base, with 19 bases between them. This CDR3 spans 16 amino acids. Germline V gene lookup returns CDR1 SEHNR and CDR2 FQNEAQ (reference sequence). CDR3 protein: CASTVEGGGKNTEAFF. For the CDR3, the DNA is TGTGCCAGCACCGTCGAAGGTGGGGGGAAGAACACTGAAGCTTTCTTT.

This sequence joins TRBV11-2 and TRBJ2-7, with D possibly being TRBD2 (6 bases). This CDR3 has 16 residues. The V gene's germline CDR1 is SGHAT and CDR2 FQNNGV. V lost 1 base, J lost 1 base, and 14 bases lay in between. The chain's CDR3 is CASSLGPSALSYEQYF. CDR3 nucleotide sequence: TGTGCCAGCAGCTTAGGCCCTAGCGCGCTATCCTACGAGCAGTACTTC.

V and J are TRBV10-3 and TRBJ2-1; a possible D gene is TRBD2 (5 bases). This CDR3 is 14 amino acids long. V gave up 7 bases and J gave up 2 bases, with 12 bases separating them. CDR1 ENHRY and CDR2 SYGVKD come from the germline V gene. DNA of the CDR3: TGTGCCATCAAGGAGGACGGAGCCTACAATGAGCAGTTCTTC. As protein: CAIKEDGAYNEQFF.

V is TRBV18 and J is TRBJ2-7; 7 positions match TRBD2. Trimming at V came to 6 bases and at J to 3 bases, leaving 11 bases not matched to a gene. The CDR3 length is 15 residues. Germline V gene data show CDR1 as KGHSH and CDR2 as LQKENI. Here the CDR3 DNA reads TGTGCCAGCTCTCGAACCCCGCGGGAGATCTACGAGCAGTACTTC. This sequence encodes CASSRTPREIYEQYF.

The chain recombines TRBV4-2 with TRBJ1-2, with D perhaps TRBD1 (5 bases). The CDR3 runs 14 residues. V was cut by 0 bases and J by 3 bases, with 8 bases left in between. CDR1 and CDR2 from the germline V gene are LGHNA and YNFKEQ. CDR3 sequence reads: CASSQDPGYYGYTF. For the CDR3, the DNA is TGTGCCAGCAGCCAAGATCCAGGGTACTATGGCTACACCTTC.

This chain uses TRBV5-6 with TRBJ1-2; D call uncertain. Deletions cut 7 bases from V and 6 bases from J, with 4 bases between. Germline lookup yields CDR1 SGHDT and CDR2 YYEEEE. The CDR3 is 9 residues long. The DNA of the CDR3 is TGTGCCAGCGAGAATGGCTACACCTTC. Translated, it gives CASENGYTF.

In its sample, this clone was seen once. The chain joins TRBV7-9 to TRBJ2-1; TRBD2 matches 10 bases. V was pared by 3 bases and J by 10 bases, with 15 bases of the junction left unmatched. CDR1 and CDR2 (germline): SEHNR, FQNEAQ (reference sequence). The CDR3 sequence is 17 residues long. CDR3 sequence reads: CASSLPPRSGRAEEQFF. Here the CDR3 DNA reads TGTGCCAGCAGCTTGCCGCCGCGGAGCGGGAGGGCCGAGGAGCAGTTCTTC.

The chain couples TRBV5-1 to TRBJ2-7, with TRBD1 matching 8 bases. V lost 0 bases to trimming and J lost 2 bases; unmatched junction nucleotides: 10. The germline V gene has CDR1 SGHRS and CDR2 YFSETQ. The CDR3 totals 17 residues. CDR3 bases: TGCGCCAGCAGCTTGGTGGCAGGGGGCCATTTTGCCTACGAGCAGTACTTC. Its translation: CASSLVAGGHFAYEQYF.